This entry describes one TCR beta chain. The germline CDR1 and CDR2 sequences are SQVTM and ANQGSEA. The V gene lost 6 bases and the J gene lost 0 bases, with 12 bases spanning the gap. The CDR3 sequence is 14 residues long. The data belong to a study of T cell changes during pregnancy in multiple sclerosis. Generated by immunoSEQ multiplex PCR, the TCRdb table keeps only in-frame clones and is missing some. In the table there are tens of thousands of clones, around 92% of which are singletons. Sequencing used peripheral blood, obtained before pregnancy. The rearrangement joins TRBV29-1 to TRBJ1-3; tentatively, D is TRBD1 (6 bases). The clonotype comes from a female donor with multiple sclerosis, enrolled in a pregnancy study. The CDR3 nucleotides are TGCAGCGTCGTGCAGGGGAGCTCTGGAAACACCATATATTTT. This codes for CSVVQGSSGNTIYF.